This entry concerns a single TCR beta chain. Profiled with immunoSEQ multiplex PCR; TCRdb holds only in-frame clones, not every one. The sample has roughly 120,000 clones; approximately 94% are singletons. This sample was taken from a study of control samples from healthy donors and cancer patients. Germline V gene sequence: CDR1 SGHNT, CDR2 YYREEE (reference sequence). The CDR3 sequence is 15 residues long. The V gene lost 0 bases and the J gene lost 5 bases, with 14 bases spanning the gap. The TCR comes from a middle-aged man with head and neck cancer. Sequences were obtained from PBMCs. The rearrangement uses TRBV5-4 and TRBJ2-5; maybe TRBD2 (6 bases). This CDR3 is CASSLGGSGGETQYF. The CDR3 DNA is TGTGCCAGCAGCTTGGGAGGTAGCGGCGGGGAGACCCAGTACTTC.